This passage covers 32 T cell receptor beta chains from one sample sequenced in a study of OX40 agonist ivuxolimab in advanced cancers. Assay: immunoSEQ multiplex PCR; the TCRdb copy retains only in-frame clones and omits some. The data contain some 100,000 clones, 94% of them singletons. The sequenced sample was CD4+ or CD8+ T cells sorted from blood, obtained in a trial of the OX40 agonist ivuxolimab. These receptors all come from an adult with an advanced solid tumor such as melanoma, head and neck, liver or kidney cancer.

The V call is TRBV5-6, the J call TRBJ1-5; D remains unclear. This CDR3 region has 15 residues. CDR1 is SGHDT and CDR2 is YYEEEE in the germline V gene. V was shortened by 0 bases and J by 2 bases, with 9 bases between the two germline ends. The CDR3 DNA follows: TGTGCCAGCAGCTTGGAAAGGGTAGGCAATCAGCCCCAGCATTTT. This encodes CASSLERVGNQPQHF. The complete variable domain, with remaining parts taken from reference TRBV5-6 and TRBJ1-5, reads DAGVTQSPTHLIKTRGQQVTLRCSPKSGHDTVSWYQQALGQGPQFIFQYYEEEERQRGNFPDRFSGHQFPNYSSELNVNALLLGDSALYLCASSLERVGNQPQHFGDGTRLSIL.

V is TRBV4-1 and J is TRBJ2-2; D might be TRBD1 or TRBD2, each matching 6 bases. Deletions cut 0 bases from V and 7 bases from J, with 18 bases between. The V gene's germline CDR1 is MGHRA and CDR2 YSYEKL. The CDR3 totals 17 residues. CDR3 amino acids: CASSQEMWQGRGGELFF. The CDR3 DNA follows: TGCGCCAGCAGCCAAGAAATGTGGCAGGGGCGGGGCGGGGAGCTGTTTTTT.

The gene calls are TRBV9 and TRBJ1-1; possible D gene TRBD1, 6 bases. CDR1 is SGDLS, CDR2 YYNGEE, per germline. The length of the CDR3 is 14 residues. Trimming stripped 2 bases from V and 1 base from J, with 9 bases between. This CDR3 reads CASSVRGANTEAFF. For the CDR3, the DNA is TGTGCCAGCAGCGTGAGGGGGGCGAACACTGAAGCTTTCTTT.

The V gene is TRBV29-1, the J gene TRBJ1-2; D not certain. V lost 4 bases and J 7 bases, leaving 13 bases between the germline ends. The CDR3 runs to 12 residues. The germline V gene encodes CDR1 SQVTM and CDR2 ANQGSEA. The DNA for the CDR3 is TGCAGCGTTGGTCCCTCTAAGGGTGGCTACACCTTC. It is translated as CSVGPSKGGYTF.

The J gene is TRBJ1-2, the V gene TRBV10-2; 7 bases line up with TRBD1. The CDR3 runs 13 residues. V dropped 2 bases and J dropped 6; count of bases not matched to a gene: 3. CDR1 is WSHSY and CDR2 is SAAADI in the germline V gene. The CDR3 loop reads CASSENRGDGYTF. CDR3 bases: TGCGCCAGCAGTGAGAACAGGGGCGATGGCTACACCTTC.

The rearrangement joins TRBV19 to TRBJ1-1, with D unclear. Germline CDR1 reads LNHDA; CDR2 reads SQIVND (reference sequence). Deletions cut 6 bases from V and 6 bases from J, with 11 bases between. This CDR3 has 12 amino acids. The CDR3 bases are TGTGCCAGTAGCTTAGGAAACGCTGAAGCTTTCTTT. Encoded protein: CASSLGNAEAFF.

The rearrangement links TRBV19 to TRBJ2-2; 7 bases are a match to TRBD2. The junction had 16 bases not matched to a gene; V was cut back by 5 bases and J by 7 bases. The CDR3 has 17 amino acids. CDR1 LNHDA and CDR2 SQIVND come from the germline V gene (reference sequence). CDR3: CASSVGGLVLISGELFF. CDR3 sequence (DNA): TGTGCCAGTAGTGTGGGAGGACTAGTGTTGATCAGCGGGGAGCTGTTTTTT. Filled out from reference TRBV19 and TRBJ2-2, the complete variable domain reads DGGITQSPKYLFRKEGQNVTLSCEQNLNHDAMYWYRQDPGQGLRLIYYSQIVNDFQKGDIAEGYSVSREKKESFPLTVTSAQKNPTAFYLCASSVGGLVLISGELFFGEGSRLTVL.

This chain joins TRBV5-1 and TRBJ2-7, with TRBD2 matching over 8 bases. The CDR3 is 14 residues long. CDR1 is SGHRS and CDR2 is YFSETQ in the germline V gene. Trimming removed 4 bases from V and 3 bases from J; junction bases left unmatched: 6. CDR3 nucleotide sequence: TGCGCCAGCAGCCCTCCGGGACTAGACTACGAGCAGTACTTC. Translated, it gives CASSPPGLDYEQYF.

Of note for this clone: Other nucleotide sequences from this sample produce the same CDR3. The chain uses TRBV5-1 and TRBJ1-1; D not resolved. This CDR3 has 11 amino acids. V was clipped by 0 bases and J by 5 bases, with 2 bases between them. Per the germline V gene, CDR1 is SGHRS and CDR2 is YFSETQ. In nucleotides, the CDR3 is TGCGCCAGCAGCTTGGGGACTGAAGCTTTCTTT. Amino acids: CASSLGTEAFF.

The V and J genes are TRBV9 and TRBJ1-2; tentatively, D is TRBD1 (6 bases). Germline V gene sequence: CDR1 SGDLS, CDR2 YYNGEE. The V and J ends lost 0 bases and 7 bases respectively, with 13 bases between them. The CDR3 sequence is 14 residues long. CDR3 in amino acids: CASSVDGGLGGYTF. The CDR3 DNA follows: TGTGCCAGCAGCGTAGATGGGGGGCTGGGTGGCTACACCTTC.

The CDR3 loop reads CASSPRPAGSTYEQYF. The CDR3 region has the DNA TGTGCCAGCAGTCCCCGGCCGGCGGGAAGTACCTACGAGCAGTACTTC. The chain has TRBV27 and TRBJ2-7, with D possibly matching TRBD2 (6 bases). The CDR3 is made up of 16 amino acids. V shed 5 bases and J shed 2 bases, with 19 bases lying between them. Per germline, CDR1 MNHEY and CDR2 SMNVEV (reference sequence).

This chain uses TRBV7-7 with TRBJ2-1; TRBD2 agrees at 8 bases. With V trimmed by 1 base and J by 7 bases, 6 bases remained unmatched. Germline V CDR1 and CDR2: SSHAT, FNYEAQ (reference sequence). This CDR3 spans 15 amino acids. The CDR3 here is CASSLGLAGLNEQFF. DNA of the CDR3: TGTGCCAGCAGCTTAGGGCTAGCGGGCCTGAATGAGCAGTTCTTC.

This chain links TRBV4-1 with TRBJ2-5; 9 bases agree with TRBD1. Per the germline V gene, CDR1 is MGHRA and CDR2 is YSYEKL. V gave up 3 bases and J gave up 4 bases; unmatched junction bases: 3. The CDR3 is 14 amino acids. The DNA of the CDR3 is TGCGCCAGCAGCCACGGGACAGGGCTAGAGACCCAGTACTTC. Protein: CASSHGTGLETQYF.

The chain has TRBV27 and TRBJ2-7, with D perhaps TRBD2 (6 bases). From germline, CDR1 is MNHEY and CDR2 SMNVEV (reference sequence). The CDR3 totals 14 residues. The V gene lost 1 base and the J gene lost 5 bases, with 12 bases spanning the gap. The CDR3 protein is CASSLWGLPHEQYF. The CDR3 bases are TGTGCCAGCAGTTTATGGGGACTGCCCCACGAGCAGTACTTC.

This CDR3 reads CASSFSYTGVRSYEQYF. The DNA for the CDR3 is TGTGCCAGCAGTTTCTCTTATACAGGGGTGAGATCCTACGAGCAGTACTTC. The chain uses TRBV27 and TRBJ2-7, with 7 positions matching TRBD1. Unmatched junction bases numbered 12, after V lost 3 bases and J lost 1 base. CDR1 is MNHEY and CDR2 is SMNVEV in the germline V gene (reference sequence). The CDR3 length is 17 residues.

In its sample, this clone was seen once. The rearrangement links TRBV19 to TRBJ2-1; the D gene is possibly TRBD2 (5 bases). This CDR3 spans 14 amino acids. Between the trimmed V and J ends, which lost 7 bases and 6 bases, there was a span of 16 bases. Germline CDR1 is LNHDA and CDR2 is SQIVND (reference sequence). The CDR3 loop is CASMDSRSFNEQFF. In DNA, the CDR3 is TGTGCCAGTATGGACTCCCGGTCGTTCAATGAGCAGTTCTTC.

This rearrangement joins TRBV13 to TRBJ1-2; perhaps TRBD1 as D (5 bases). Germline V gene lookup returns CDR1 PRHDT and CDR2 FYEKMQ (reference sequence). With 5 bases removed from V and 3 bases from J, the gap between germline ends came to 22 bases. The CDR3 contains 17 residues. The CDR3 coding sequence is TGTGCCAGCAGCCCACGCCCGGAAACGGGGGACGACTATGGCTACACCTTC. Translation gives CASSPRPETGDDYGYTF.

The rearrangement uses TRBV19 and TRBJ1-1, with D unresolved. Per germline, CDR1 LNHDA and CDR2 SQIVND (reference sequence). V was cut by 5 bases and J by 5 bases, with 9 bases left in between. The CDR3 has 12 residues. The CDR3 sequence: CASSFSSTEAFF. CDR3 nucleotide sequence: TGTGCCAGTAGTTTCAGTTCTACTGAAGCTTTCTTT.

The rearrangement joins TRBV27 to TRBJ2-1; D is ambiguous. CDR3 length: 15 residues. Looked up from germline, CDR1 is MNHEY and CDR2 is SMNVEV (reference sequence). V gave up 3 bases and J gave up 5 bases, with 14 bases separating them. The CDR3 loop is CASSFGGEANNEQFF. DNA for the CDR3: TGTGCCAGCAGTTTTGGCGGTGAGGCCAACAATGAGCAGTTCTTC.

The chain carries TRBV2 and TRBJ2-1; 14 nucleotides line up with TRBD2. In germline, CDR1 is SNHLY, CDR2 FYNNEI. V shed 6 bases and J 0 bases; nucleotides not matched to a gene: 4. The CDR3 covers 17 residues. CDR3: CASRGLAGAFSYNEQFF. CDR3 nucleotides: TGTGCCAGCAGGGGACTAGCGGGGGCCTTCTCCTACAATGAGCAGTTCTTC.

The gene calls are TRBV9 and TRBJ1-1; no clear D gene. The germline V gene has CDR1 SGDLS and CDR2 YYNGEE. Trimming took 5 bases from V and 1 from J, leaving 3 bases between them. This CDR3 is 11 amino acids long. The CDR3 nucleotides are TGTGCCAGCAGGGGGAACACTGAAGCTTTCTTT. Its protein is CASRGNTEAFF.

This sequence joins TRBV6-6 and TRBJ1-1; the match to TRBD1 covers 7 bases. Looked up from germline, CDR1 is MNHNY and CDR2 is SVGAGI (reference sequence). The CDR3 length is 15 residues. The trim removed 5 bases at V and 0 bases at J, leaving 6 bases unmatched. The CDR3 sequence: CASSPRQGLNTEAFF. The CDR3 DNA reads as TGTGCCAGCAGTCCTCGACAGGGCCTGAACACTGAAGCTTTCTTT.

The rearrangement uses TRBV10-2 and TRBJ2-7, with unresolved D. Germline loops: CDR1 WSHSY, CDR2 SAAADI. The V end lost 5 bases, the J end lost 0 bases, and 14 bases lay between the germline ends. The CDR3 consists of 15 residues. Here the CDR3 DNA reads TGCGCCAGCAGTCCCATTTTTACGTCCTCCTACGAGCAGTACTTC. Encoded protein: CASSPIFTSSYEQYF.

The V gene is TRBV9, the J gene TRBJ2-2; possibly TRBD1 or TRBD2 for D (5 bases each). The CDR3 spans 16 residues. The germline V gene encodes CDR1 SGDLS and CDR2 YYNGEE. V dropped 0 bases and J dropped 6 bases, with 15 bases sitting between them. The CDR3 loop reads CASSVGHLGDSGELFF. CDR3 in DNA: TGTGCCAGCAGCGTAGGACACTTGGGGGATTCCGGGGAGCTGTTTTTT.

The chain couples TRBV5-5 to TRBJ1-1; D unresolved. With 0 bases removed from V and 0 bases from J, the gap between germline ends came to 12 bases. This CDR3 comprises 16 residues. In germline, CDR1 is SGHKS, CDR2 YYEKEE (reference sequence). The CDR3 bases are TGTGCCAGCAGCTTGGCCGTTCTGTCGTTGAACACTGAAGCTTTCTTT. Amino acid sequence: CASSLAVLSLNTEAFF.

The V gene is TRBV6-6, the J gene TRBJ2-3; a possible D gene is TRBD2 (5 bases). Looked up from germline, CDR1 is MNHNY and CDR2 is SVGAGI (reference sequence). The CDR3 has 13 amino acids. Trimming took off 6 bases at V and 9 bases at J, with 16 bases between the two ends. The CDR3 protein is CASSTQEVWTQYF. The CDR3 region has the DNA TGTGCCAGCAGCACTCAGGAGGTTTGGACGCAGTATTTT.

The V call is TRBV5-6, the J call TRBJ2-3, with 9 bases identical to TRBD2. Germline trimming cut 2 bases from V and 4 bases from J; bases unmatched to any gene: 8. The CDR3 spans 16 residues. Germline CDR1 reads SGHDT; CDR2 reads YYEEEE. DNA for the CDR3: TGTGCCAGCAGCTTCGTAGCGGGGGAGATCTCAGATACGCAGTATTTT. Encoded protein: CASSFVAGEISDTQYF.

The chain joins TRBV7-9 to TRBJ1-1, with D uncertain. The CDR3 has 16 residues. Germline CDR1 is SEHNR and CDR2 is FQNEAQ (reference sequence). With 2 bases removed from V and 6 bases from J, the gap between germline ends came to 19 bases. The chain's CDR3 is CASSLNGVGDSAEAFF. For the CDR3, the DNA is TGTGCCAGCAGCTTAAACGGGGTTGGGGATTCGGCTGAAGCTTTCTTT.

The chain combines TRBV5-4 with TRBJ2-7; D remains ambiguous. The ends were cut back, 2 bases at V and 2 bases at J, with 8 bases in the middle. Germline CDR1 reads SGHNT; CDR2 reads YYREEE (reference sequence). The CDR3 is made up of 13 amino acids. Here the CDR3 reads CASSFGGAYEQYF. CDR3 nucleotide sequence: TGTGCCAGCAGCTTCGGCGGAGCCTACGAGCAGTACTTC.

V and J are TRBV27 and TRBJ1-1, with TRBD1 as a possible D gene (5 bases). V lost 2 bases and J 3 bases, leaving 7 bases between the germline ends. Germline-derived CDR1 and CDR2 are MNHEY and SMNVEV (reference sequence). The CDR3 loop spans 13 amino acids. This chain's CDR3 is CASSLGGDTEAFF. CDR3 DNA sequence: TGTGCCAGCAGTTTAGGAGGGGACACTGAAGCTTTCTTT.

The CDR3 sequence is CASRGRGAVDEQFF. Written as DNA, the CDR3 is TGTGCCAGCAGGGGGCGGGGCGCGGTCGATGAGCAGTTCTTC. This chain joins TRBV25-1 and TRBJ2-1; the D gene is possibly TRBD2 (6 bases). The CDR3 totals 14 residues. V was pared by 6 bases and J by 8 bases, with 17 bases between. CDR1 and CDR2 from the germline V gene are MGHDK and SYGVNS.

This chain links TRBV14 with TRBJ2-3, with TRBD2 as a possible D gene (5 bases). CDR3 length: 13 residues. CDR1 is SGHDN and CDR2 is FVKESK in the germline V gene. With 5 bases removed from V and 2 bases from J, the gap between germline ends came to 8 bases. The CDR3 DNA follows: TGTGCCAGCAGCGAGACTAACACAGATACGCAGTATTTT. Amino acids: CASSETNTDTQYF.